The next 19 T cell receptor beta chains were all read from a single sample in a study of Tregs in tolerant kidney transplant recipients. Mixed chimerism was transient after nonmyeloablative marrow transplants from related graft donors. The data were produced by immunoSEQ multiplex PCR, yet TCRdb's version contains in-frame clones alone and is incomplete. The sample records 20,000 to 25,000 clones, approximately 81% being singletons. Sequencing used CD8+ T cells from blood (PBMCs), obtained 6 months after the transplant. The source is a human patient who received a combined kidney and bone marrow transplant. A share of the T cells may be of graft donor origin.

This clone has just one count. This rearrangement joins TRBV4-2 to TRBJ2-1; 8 nucleotides align to TRBD1. CDR3 length equals 16 residues. Germline CDR1 reads LGHNA; CDR2 reads YNFKEQ. V shed 1 base and J 4 bases; nucleotides not matched to a gene: 6. DNA of the CDR3: TGTGCCAGCAGCCAAGTTTCCGGGACAGGTTACAATGAGCAGTTCTTC. Amino acids: CASSQVSGTGYNEQFF.

This chain uses TRBV25-1 with TRBJ1-2; perhaps TRBD1 as D (6 bases). The CDR3 contains 14 residues. With 4 bases removed from V and 4 bases from J, the gap between germline ends came to 13 bases. Germline CDR1 MGHDK, CDR2 SYGVNS. The CDR3 is CASSVGGQIYGYTF. The CDR3 DNA sequence: TGTGCCAGCAGTGTGGGGGGGCAGATCTATGGCTACACCTTC.

This chain links TRBV4-3 with TRBJ2-1, with D unclear. The CDR3 runs to 20 residues. The V gene's germline CDR1 is LGHNA and CDR2 YSLEER. Trimming pared 4 bases from V and 0 bases from J, leaving 25 bases between. CDR3 in DNA: TGCGCCAGCAGCCGCGCGCCCCCTTTATCAGGAACAAGCTCCTACAATGAGCAGTTCTTC. It is translated as CASSRAPPLSGTSSYNEQFF.

This clone was observed a handful of times. V and J are TRBV5-6 and TRBJ2-7; TRBD1 aligns across 12 bases. The length of the CDR3 is 16 residues. The germline V gene has CDR1 SGHDT and CDR2 YYEEEE. Losses at the gene ends were 4 bases for V and 0 bases for J; bases not matched to a gene: 5. DNA of the CDR3: TGTGCCAGCAGCCCGGGGACAGGGGGCGACTCCTACGAGCAGTACTTC. This sequence encodes CASSPGTGGDSYEQYF. The full variable domain, completed using reference TRBV5-6 and TRBJ2-7, is DAGVTQSPTHLIKTRGQQVTLRCSPKSGHDTVSWYQQALGQGPQFIFQYYEEEERQRGNFPDRFSGHQFPNYSSELNVNALLLGDSALYLCASSPGTGGDSYEQYFGPGTRLTVT.

This clone has only one observation. One junction end does not reproduce the germline sequence, and a read error may be involved. Other DNA variants within this sample encode the same CDR3. V and J are TRBV4-1 and TRBJ1-6; unclear D gene. CDR3 length equals 14 residues. Looked up from germline, CDR1 is MGHRA and CDR2 is YSYEKL. The CDR3 DNA is TGCGCCAGCAGCCAAGAACCAGGCAATTCCCCCCTCCACTTT. It encodes CASSQEPGNSPLHF.

The J gene is TRBJ2-1, the V gene TRBV5-1; 9 positions match TRBD2. In germline, CDR1 is SGHRS, CDR2 YFSETQ. The ends lost 0 bases at V and 6 bases at J; junction bases unmatched: 13. The CDR3 length is 18 residues. CDR3 region: CASSLVGGGAFIGNEQFF. For the CDR3, the DNA is TGCGCCAGCAGCTTGGTTGGCGGGGGGGCCTTCATTGGCAATGAGCAGTTCTTC.

The genes are TRBV6-6 and TRBJ1-5; no clear D gene. CDR3 length equals 15 residues. Germline CDR1 MNHNY, CDR2 SVGAGI (reference sequence). V lost 0 bases and J 4 bases, leaving 10 bases between the germline ends. CDR3: CASSYSGGGNQPQHF. DNA of the CDR3: TGTGCCAGCAGTTACTCGGGAGGTGGAAATCAGCCCCAGCATTTT.

V gene TRBV27 combines with J gene TRBJ2-2; 7 nucleotides agree with TRBD2. The junction had 11 bases not matched to a gene; V was cut back by 5 bases and J by 8 bases. The germline V gene encodes CDR1 MNHEY and CDR2 SMNVEV (reference sequence). The CDR3 length is 15 residues. CDR3 protein: CASSDLADLGGELFF. The CDR3 coding sequence is TGTGCCAGCAGTGACCTAGCGGACTTAGGGGGGGAGCTGTTTTTT.

V usage is TRBV28 and J usage is TRBJ2-1; 10 nucleotides agree with TRBD2. The V gene end was trimmed by 8 bases and the J gene end by 5 bases; junction bases not matched to a gene: 6. Germline CDR1 MDHEN, CDR2 SYDVKM. The CDR3 covers 14 residues. The CDR3 loop is CASLSGGSNNEQFF. The CDR3 bases are TGTGCCAGCCTTAGCGGGGGGAGCAACAATGAGCAGTTCTTC.

The chain employs TRBV5-5 and TRBJ2-7, with 13 bases identical to TRBD2. Germline trimming cut 4 bases from V and 3 bases from J; bases unmatched to any gene: 7. The CDR3 is 16 amino acids. The germline gives CDR1 SGHKS, CDR2 YYEKEE (reference sequence). Here the CDR3 DNA reads TGTGCCAGCAGCCCAGGGACTAGCGGGAACCTCTACGAGCAGTACTTC. It specifies CASSPGTSGNLYEQYF.

This chain connects TRBV30 to TRBJ2-7, with D possibly matching TRBD2 (5 bases). CDR3 size: 13 residues. The V gene's germline CDR1 is GTSNPN and CDR2 SVGIG (reference sequence). Trimming took 2 bases from V and 5 from J, leaving 13 bases between them. CDR3 sequence: CAWSTVREHEQYF. In nucleotides, the CDR3 is TGTGCCTGGAGTACTGTGAGGGAACACGAGCAGTACTTC.

Concerning this clone itself: A much larger clone is a single base away; this may be a read error. Here the CDR3 reads CASSQLAGYTDTQYF. The CDR3 nucleotides read TGTGCCAGCAGCCAACTAGCGGGGTACACAGATACGCAGTATTTT. The gene calls are TRBV14 and TRBJ2-3; the match to TRBD2 covers 9 bases. Trimming removed 2 bases from V and 2 bases from J; junction bases left unmatched: 2. This CDR3 is built from 15 residues. Germline V gives CDR1 SGHDN, CDR2 FVKESK.

V and J are TRBV4-1 and TRBJ2-3; D not certain. CDR3 size: 16 residues. V lost 2 bases to trimming and J lost 2 bases, with 14 bases between them. Germline V gene sequence: CDR1 MGHRA, CDR2 YSYEKL. CDR3 in amino acids: CASSQSRQIPTDTQYF. The CDR3 DNA follows: TGCGCCAGCAGCCAATCCCGCCAGATACCCACAGATACGCAGTATTTT.

The rearrangement links TRBV9 to TRBJ2-3, with unresolved D. Germline V gene sequence: CDR1 SGDLS, CDR2 YYNGEE. The CDR3 is 14 residues long. The V end was cut by 4 bases, the J end by 0 bases, with 9 bases between. This CDR3 is CASSLYGSTDTQYF. The CDR3 bases are TGTGCCAGCAGCCTTTACGGGAGCACAGATACGCAGTATTTT.

This chain uses TRBV7-7 with TRBJ1-3, with TRBD1 matching over 9 bases. Per the germline V gene, CDR1 is SSHAT and CDR2 is FNYEAQ (reference sequence). The trim removed 1 base at V and 2 bases at J, leaving 0 bases unmatched. This CDR3 spans 15 amino acids. For the CDR3, the DNA is TGTGCCAGCAGCTTAGGGACAGGGGCTGGAAACACCATATATTTT. This sequence encodes CASSLGTGAGNTIYF.

The chain carries TRBV27 and TRBJ2-7; D perhaps matches TRBD2 (5 bases). The CDR3 length is 14 residues. Germline V gene sequence: CDR1 MNHEY, CDR2 SMNVEV (reference sequence). V was cut by 8 bases and J by 3 bases, with 17 bases left in between. The CDR3 protein is CASSSIDGLYEQYF. The CDR3 DNA reads as TGTGCCAGCTCCAGTATCGACGGACTCTACGAGCAGTACTTC.

The chain has TRBV19 and TRBJ2-1; D may be TRBD1 (5 bases). CDR3 length: 11 amino acids. CDR1 and CDR2 (germline): LNHDA, SQIVND (reference sequence). V was trimmed by 3 bases and J by 13 bases, leaving 10 bases between them. The CDR3 DNA reads as TGTGCCAGTAGTATTGGGGCAGGTCAGTTCTTC. Protein sequence: CASSIGAGQFF.

The chain uses TRBV5-4 and TRBJ2-3; TRBD2 agrees at 8 bases. V lost 4 bases to trimming and J lost 4 bases; unmatched junction nucleotides: 8. The CDR3 consists of 15 residues. CDR1 is SGHNT, CDR2 YYREEE, per germline (reference sequence). For the CDR3, the DNA is TGTGCCAGCAGCCCGGGACTAGGCTTCGCAGATACGCAGTATTTT. Residues: CASSPGLGFADTQYF.

V is TRBV5-4 and J is TRBJ1-3; 10 bases map to TRBD1. V was pared by 4 bases and J by 0 bases, with 4 bases of the junction left unmatched. This CDR3 region has 16 residues. Germline values: CDR1 SGHNT, CDR2 YYREEE (reference sequence). CDR3 sequence: CASSQTGGLSGNTIYF. CDR3 DNA: TGTGCCAGCAGCCAGACAGGGGGCCTCTCTGGAAACACCATATATTTT. The variable domain in full, completed from reference TRBV5-4 and TRBJ1-3, reads ETGVTQSPTHLIKTRGQQVTLRCSSQSGHNTVSWYQQALGQGPQFIFQYYREEENGRGNFPPRFSGLQFPNYSSELNVNALELDDSALYLCASSQTGGLSGNTIYFGEGSWLTVV.